This TCR beta chain was found in a study of T-cell memory formation after mild COVID-19. The V gene's germline CDR1 is LNHNV and CDR2 YYDKDF (reference sequence). V lost 0 bases and J lost 8; bases outside the gene matches: 9. The CDR3 length is 17 residues. TCRdb reprocessed the 5' RACE reads with MiXCR, giving one entry per CDR3 protein. The data contain roughly 310,000 distinct CDR3 sequences, approximately 16% of them singletons. The chain employs TRBV15 and TRBJ2-2, with 10 positions matching TRBD2. The specimen sequenced was PBMCs or a T cell subset sorted from them (not recorded which). This TCR came from a man between 18 and 29 years old who had mild COVID-19 (a few samples of this study predate the infection). Cell type and time point are not known. CDR3: CATSRETVTSGEGELFF. Written as DNA, the CDR3 is TGTGCCACCAGCAGAGAAACCGTCACTAGCGGGGAGGGGGAGCTGTTTTTT.